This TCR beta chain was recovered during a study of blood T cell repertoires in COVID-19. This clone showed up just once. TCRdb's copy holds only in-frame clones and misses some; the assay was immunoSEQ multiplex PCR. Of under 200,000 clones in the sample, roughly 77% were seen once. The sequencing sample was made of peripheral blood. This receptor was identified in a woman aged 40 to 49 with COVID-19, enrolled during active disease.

Written as DNA, the CDR3 is TGTGCCAGCAGTGCCGCCGGGGCCTATAATTCACCCCTCCACTTT. Its translation is CASSAAGAYNSPLHF. The chain is built from TRBV27 and TRBJ1-6, with unresolved D. The CDR3 sequence is 15 residues long. CDR1 is MNHEY, CDR2 SMNVEV, per germline (reference sequence). Trimming took 5 bases from V and 2 from J, leaving 10 bases between them.